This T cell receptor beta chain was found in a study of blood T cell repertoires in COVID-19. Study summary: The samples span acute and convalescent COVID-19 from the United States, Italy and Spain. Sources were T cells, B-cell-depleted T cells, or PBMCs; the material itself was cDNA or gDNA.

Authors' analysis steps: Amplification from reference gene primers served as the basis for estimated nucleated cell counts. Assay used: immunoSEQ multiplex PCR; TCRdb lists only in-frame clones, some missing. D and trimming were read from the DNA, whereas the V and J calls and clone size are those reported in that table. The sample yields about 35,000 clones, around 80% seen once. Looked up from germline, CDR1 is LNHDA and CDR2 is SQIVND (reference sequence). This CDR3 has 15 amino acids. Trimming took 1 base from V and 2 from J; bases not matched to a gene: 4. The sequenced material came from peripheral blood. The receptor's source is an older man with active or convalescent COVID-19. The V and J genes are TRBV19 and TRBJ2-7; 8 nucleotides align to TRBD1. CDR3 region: CASSIAGTGAYEQYF. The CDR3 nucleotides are TGTGCCAGTAGTATAGCAGGGACAGGTGCCTACGAGCAGTACTTC.